Listed below are T cell receptor beta chains from one sample, sequenced in a study of shared clonotypes between healthy human individuals. This table comes from immunoSEQ multiplex PCR, and its TCRdb copy is limited to in-frame clones, with some not included. The sample lists under 1,100,000 clones, roughly 75% occurring once. The sample comprised memory CD4+ T cells sorted from blood. All receptors derive from a man aged 18 to 35 in good health. The CDR3 runs from the conserved cysteine through the conserved F or W. D genes are given only for firm matches. Only part of the rows carry a size: once, few, many, or a class if the clone is expanded.

J gene	clone size	V gene	D gene	CDR3 length	CDR3 DNA	CDR3 protein
TRBJ2-7	-	TRBV2	-	11	TGTGCCAGCAGTGAAAGGGACGAGCAGTACTTC	CASSERDEQYF
TRBJ1-2	-	TRBV6-1	TRBD1	14	TGTGCCAGCAGTGAAGAACAGGGGGCTCGGGGCTACACCTTC	CASSEEQGARGYTF
TRBJ2-6	-	TRBV7-9	-	19	TGTGCCAGCAGCCAAGGATTAGGGACTGTAAAGGCTGGGGCCAACGTCCTGACTTTC	CASSQGLGTVKAGANVLTF
TRBJ2-3	-	TRBV4-1	-	15	TGCGCCAGCAGCCAAGTTACAGGTTACACAGATACGCAGTATTTT	CASSQVTGYTDTQYF
TRBJ1-1	-	TRBV6-1	TRBD1	15	TGTGCCAGCAGTGAAGCTAGGGGGCCTGGAACTGAAGCTTTCTTT	CASSEARGPGTEAFF
TRBJ1-2	-	TRBV20-1	-	11	TGCAGTGCTAGTCCGGGGGGCGATTACACCTTC	CSASPGGDYTF
TRBJ1-6	few	TRBV13	TRBD1	15	TGTGCCAGCAGCTTAATGGGACAGGGGTGGGCACCCCTCCACTTT	CASSLMGQGWAPLHF
TRBJ1-4	-	TRBV7-2	-	14	TGTGCCAGCAGCTTATCGGGACGAGGAGAAAAACTGTTTTTT	CASSLSGRGEKLFF
TRBJ2-7	-	TRBV5-1	TRBD2	15	TGCGCCAGCAGTTCTAGCGGGGGGCCTTCCTACGAGCAGTACTTC	CASSSSGGPSYEQYF
TRBJ2-2	once	TRBV7-8	-	16	TGTGCCAGCAGCCCAAGGACAGAGAGGAACACCGGGGAGCTGTTTTTT	CASSPRTERNTGELFF
TRBJ1-5	few	TRBV28	-	12	TGTGCCAGCAGTGGATCTATGTTACGGACGGAATTT	CASSGSMLRTEF
TRBJ2-7	-	TRBV5-1	TRBD2	15	TGCGCCAGCAGCTTGGGGGGCGGGAGTCGGTACGAGCAGTACTTC	CASSLGGGSRYEQYF
TRBJ2-5	-	TRBV12-5	-	12	TGTGCTAGTGGTTTGGGGTGGGAGACCCAGTACTTC	CASGLGWETQYF
TRBJ2-1	-	TRBV10-1	TRBD2	14	TGCGCCAGCAGTGAACTAGCGGGAGGATTTAAGCAGTTCTTC	CASSELAGGFKQFF
TRBJ1-6	-	TRBV9	-	14	TGTGCCAGCAGCGTAGACCGGGTTCATTCACCCCTCCACTTT	CASSVDRVHSPLHF
TRBJ2-7	-	TRBV27	-	13	TGTGCCAGCAGTTTAGTGCCGAGATACGAGCAGTACTTC	CASSLVPRYEQYF
TRBJ2-5	-	TRBV19	-	12	TGTGCCAGTAGTCTTATCCAAGAGACCCAGTACTTC	CASSLIQETQYF
TRBJ2-7	-	TRBV30	TRBD2	12	TGTGCCTGGAGTAGACTAGCGGGCGAGCAGTACTTC	CAWSRLAGEQYF
TRBJ2-5	-	TRBV5-1	TRBD1	14	TGCGCCAGCAGCTATACAGGGGAACGAGAGACCCAGTACTTC	CASSYTGERETQYF
TRBJ1-6	-	TRBV7-2	-	15	TGTGCCAGCAGCTCCGGGACATCCGGCAGTTCACCCCTCCACTTT	CASSSGTSGSSPLHF
TRBJ1-5	few	TRBV7-9	-	13	TGTGCCAGCAGCTTACACGAAAATCAGCCCCAGCATTTT	CASSLHENQPQHF
TRBJ2-6	-	TRBV27	-	19	TGTGCCAGCAGTCCTTCCCCTGGGAATCCCCGCTCTGGGGCCAACGTCCTGACTTTC	CASSPSPGNPRSGANVLTF
TRBJ1-4	-	TRBV7-9	-	16	TGTGCCAGCAGGGAGAACGCAGGAAAAGTATACGAAAAACTGTTTTTT	CASRENAGKVYEKLFF
TRBJ2-1	-	TRBV7-2	-	15	TGTGCCAGCAGCTCCCAGGGTTATTTTAACAATGAGCAGTTCTTC	CASSSQGYFNNEQFF
TRBJ1-1	-	TRBV6-1	-	12	TGTGCCAGCAGTGAACTGGCGTCCCCACCTTTCTTT	CASSELASPPFF
TRBJ1-1	-	TRBV2	-	14	TGTGCCAGCAATTCGGGACGATCGAACACTGAAGCTTTCTTT	CASNSGRSNTEAFF
TRBJ2-1	-	TRBV7-2	-	14	TGTGCCAGCAGCTTAAGAGGGACGTACAATGAGCAGTTCTTC	CASSLRGTYNEQFF
TRBJ1-1	-	TRBV12-5	-	12	TGTGCTAGTGGGTCGGAGAACACTGAAGCTTTCTTT	CASGSENTEAFF
TRBJ1-5	-	TRBV6-5	-	13	TGTGCCAGCAGTGGTACTGCAACACAGCCCCAGCATTTT	CASSGTATQPQHF
TRBJ1-2	-	TRBV6-4	TRBD1	15	TGTGCCAGCAGCCCCAAGTCAGGCAGGGGGGATGGCTACACCTTC	CASSPKSGRGDGYTF
TRBJ2-3	-	TRBV15	TRBD2	16	TGTGCCACCAGCAGACGGACTAGCGGACTCACAGATACGCAGTATTTT	CATSRRTSGLTDTQYF
TRBJ1-3	-	TRBV2	-	14	TGTGCCAGCAGCCGGGCGAGGGATGGAAACACCATATATTTT	CASSRARDGNTIYF
TRBJ1-4	-	TRBV7-2	-	17	TGTGCCAGCAGCTTAGTGCCTCCGGGACCAGAAAATGAAAAACTGTTTTTT	CASSLVPPGPENEKLFF
TRBJ2-7	-	TRBV6-6	-	16	TGTGCCAGCAGTTACCCACGACTAGATTTGGGCTACGAGCAGTACTTC	CASSYPRLDLGYEQYF
TRBJ1-2	-	TRBV7-2	-	13	TGTGCCAGCAGCTTAGAGGAGGGGTATGGCTACACCTTC	CASSLEEGYGYTF
TRBJ2-4	-	TRBV7-2	-	18	TGTGCCAGCAGCTCAGCCTCGAAGGGGCAAGGGGCCAAAAACATTCAGTACTTC	CASSSASKGQGAKNIQYF
TRBJ2-7	-	TRBV15	-	13	TGTGCCACCGGGCAGGGGCTTACCTACGAGCAGTACTTC	CATGQGLTYEQYF
TRBJ2-7	-	TRBV5-6	TRBD1	14	TGTGCCAGCAGCAATCCGGGACAGGGAAACGAGCAGTACTTC	CASSNPGQGNEQYF
TRBJ2-7	once	TRBV19	-	13	TGTGCCAGTAGTATACCGGGATCCTACGAGCAGTACTTC	CASSIPGSYEQYF
TRBJ2-7	-	TRBV19	-	14	TGTGCCAGTAGTAATATGGGATCCTCCTACGAGCAGTACTTC	CASSNMGSSYEQYF
TRBJ2-2	-	TRBV9	-	14	TGTGCCAGCAGCGTAAAACAGGCGGGCGGGGAGCTGTTTTTT	CASSVKQAGGELFF
TRBJ1-1	-	TRBV2	TRBD1	14	TGTGCCAGCGGGGGACAGGGAAGTCGAACTGAAGCTTTCTTT	CASGGQGSRTEAFF
TRBJ2-3	-	TRBV5-6	TRBD2	17	TGTGCCAGCAGCCCCCCCGGGACTAGCGTCAAGACAGATACGCAGTATTTT	CASSPPGTSVKTDTQYF
TRBJ2-5	-	TRBV9	-	15	TGTGCCAGCAGCGTAGTCGGGGGAGGCCAAGAGACCCAGTACTTC	CASSVVGGGQETQYF
TRBJ2-7	-	TRBV13	-	14	TGTGCCACCTCCTCGAGGGCCGTGACCTACGAGCAGTACTTC	CATSSRAVTYEQYF
TRBJ2-3	-	TRBV14	TRBD2	16	TGTGCCAGCAGCGAAAAAAGGGGACTAGCTGTCGATACGCAGTATTTT	CASSEKRGLAVDTQYF
TRBJ1-1	-	TRBV5-1	-	15	TGCGCCAGCAGCTTGGAGGGGACGGCCAACACTGAAGCTTTCTTT	CASSLEGTANTEAFF
TRBJ2-7	few	TRBV2	-	12	TGTGCCAGCAGTGAACTGGGGAGGGAGCAGTACTTC	CASSELGREQYF
TRBJ1-1	once	TRBV11-3	-	17	TGTGCCAGCAGCCCCGATACACCCCAGCACGTTGGCACTGAAGCTTTCTTT	CASSPDTPQHVGTEAFF
TRBJ2-1	-	TRBV19	-	12	TGTGCCAGTAGTTCACGAAACAATGAGCAGTTCTTC	CASSSRNNEQFF